These 10 T cell receptor beta chains were sequenced from one sample in a study of cytomegalovirus exposure and HLA in healthy donors. PCR was performed using 60 Vbeta and 13 Jbeta primers. Some clones are missing from TCRdb's copy, which holds only in-frame ones; the method was immunoSEQ multiplex PCR. The sample shows about 220,000 clones, approximately 83% of them seen only once. Sequenced input: PBMCs. All receptors derive from a boy aged 2 to 9 in good health and CMV-seronegative.

V gene TRBV19 combines with J gene TRBJ1-5, with 7 bases identical to TRBD1. V dropped 7 bases and J dropped 7; count of bases not matched to a gene: 10. This CDR3 comprises 14 residues. From germline, CDR1 is LNHDA and CDR2 SQIVND (reference sequence). The CDR3 region is CASTIDRAIQPQHF. The CDR3 bases are TGTGCCAGTACCATCGACAGGGCAATCCAGCCCCAGCATTTT.

The chain links TRBV6-5 to TRBJ2-5, with D possibly matching TRBD2 (6 bases). This CDR3 spans 14 amino acids. The V end was cut by 6 bases, the J end by 5 bases, with 16 bases between. From germline, CDR1 is MNHEY and CDR2 SVGAGI. This CDR3 reads CASRSRRVWETQYF. The CDR3 nucleotides read TGTGCCAGCAGGTCCCGGAGGGTTTGGGAGACCCAGTACTTC.

The chain couples TRBV9 to TRBJ2-2; 8 bases fit TRBD2. In germline, CDR1 is SGDLS, CDR2 YYNGEE. Germline trimming cut 3 bases from V and 5 bases from J; bases unmatched to any gene: 6. The CDR3 sequence is 15 residues long. CDR3 sequence: CASSALTGGTGELFF. DNA of the CDR3: TGTGCCAGCAGCGCACTGACGGGGGGGACCGGGGAGCTGTTTTTT.

The chain joins TRBV29-1 to TRBJ1-4; D is unclear. The CDR3 totals 13 residues. Germline assignment: CDR1 SQVTM and CDR2 ANQGSEA. V shed 5 bases and J shed 7 bases, with 14 bases lying between them. The CDR3 DNA sequence: TGCAGCGTTTCCGGAGGCGGCGGTGAAAAACTGTTTTTT. Its translation: CSVSGGGGEKLFF.

Remarks on this clone: This sample also contains other DNA sequences that code for the same CDR3. The rearrangement uses TRBV7-2 and TRBJ2-5, with TRBD2 identical over 7 bases. CDR1 and CDR2 from the germline V gene are SGHTA and FQGNSA. There are 12 residues in the CDR3. V lost 6 bases and J lost 5; bases outside the gene matches: 3. The CDR3 protein is CASSSGGETQYF. CDR3 nucleotide sequence: TGTGCCAGCAGTTCCGGGGGGGAGACCCAGTACTTC.

CDR3 coding DNA: TGTGCCAGCAGTTACCCGACAGGGAGGGAGACCCAGTACTTC. Encoded protein: CASSYPTGRETQYF. The chain couples TRBV6-6 to TRBJ2-5; maybe TRBD1 (7 bases). CDR3 length equals 14 residues. V was cut by 2 bases and J by 5 bases, with 12 bases left in between. Germline assignment: CDR1 MNHNY and CDR2 SVGAGI (reference sequence).

The rearrangement joins TRBV4-2 to TRBJ1-6; D is perhaps TRBD1 (5 bases). CDR1 and CDR2 (germline): LGHNA, YNFKEQ. The CDR3 length is 15 residues. V was pared by 1 base and J by 5 bases, with 9 bases between. The CDR3 coding sequence is TGTGCCAGCAGCCAAGTGCGGGGGGATAATTCACCCCTCCACTTT. Translated, it gives CASSQVRGDNSPLHF.

This chain joins TRBV5-1 and TRBJ2-5; 8 bases match TRBD1. CDR1 and CDR2 (germline): SGHRS, YFSETQ. This CDR3 comprises 18 residues. V shed 1 base and J 2 bases; nucleotides not matched to a gene: 13. For the CDR3, the DNA is TGCGCCAGCAGCTTGTATTCAGGGGGCATGGGCCCACAAGAGACCCAGTACTTC. Its protein is CASSLYSGGMGPQETQYF.

The chain employs TRBV5-1 and TRBJ2-3; maybe TRBD2 (6 bases). Deletions cut 0 bases from V and 0 bases from J, with 8 bases between. Germline V gene data show CDR1 as SGHRS and CDR2 as YFSETQ. CDR3 length: 15 amino acids. The CDR3 loop reads CASSLGAGSTDTQYF. The CDR3 DNA is TGCGCCAGCAGCTTGGGGGCGGGGAGCACAGATACGCAGTATTTT.

This chain uses TRBV19 with TRBJ1-6; 8 bases are shared with TRBD1. V trimming: 7 bases; J trimming: 7 bases; junction bases outside the gene matches: 6. Germline CDR1 reads LNHDA; CDR2 reads SQIVND (reference sequence). This CDR3 has 14 residues. The CDR3 is CASTFDRGNSPLHF. The DNA of the CDR3 is TGTGCCAGTACCTTCGACAGGGGAAATTCACCCCTCCACTTT.